This T cell receptor beta chain was identified during a study of T-cell memory formation after mild COVID-19. Across the whole study: Across donors, TCR clusters were largely donor specific. General study findings and limits: The study found contracting CD4+ clones mainly in CM and EM and contracting CD8+ clones in EMRA. Unconfirmed was the SARS-CoV-2 specificity of second-wave clones that peaked on day 37.

One entry per CDR3 protein results from TCRdb running MiXCR on the 5' RACE reads. Here the sample spans fewer than 300,000 distinct CDR3 sequences, over 15% being singletons. This clonotype was detected ten times or more. The antigen is unknown. This TCR was recovered from a man aged 18-30 years who had mild COVID-19 (a few samples of this study predate the infection). Cell type and time point are not known. The sample consisted of PBMCs or a T cell subset sorted from them (not recorded which).

CDR3 sequence reads: CASSPPPSGANVLTF. The CDR3 DNA sequence: TGTGCCAGCAGCCCGCCCCCCTCTGGGGCCAACGTCCTGACTTTC. This chain links TRBV7-8 with TRBJ2-6; D remains unclear. The germline CDR1 and CDR2 sequences are SGHVS and FQNEAQ. This CDR3 is built from 15 residues. V lost 5 bases to trimming and J lost 0 bases, with 8 bases between them.